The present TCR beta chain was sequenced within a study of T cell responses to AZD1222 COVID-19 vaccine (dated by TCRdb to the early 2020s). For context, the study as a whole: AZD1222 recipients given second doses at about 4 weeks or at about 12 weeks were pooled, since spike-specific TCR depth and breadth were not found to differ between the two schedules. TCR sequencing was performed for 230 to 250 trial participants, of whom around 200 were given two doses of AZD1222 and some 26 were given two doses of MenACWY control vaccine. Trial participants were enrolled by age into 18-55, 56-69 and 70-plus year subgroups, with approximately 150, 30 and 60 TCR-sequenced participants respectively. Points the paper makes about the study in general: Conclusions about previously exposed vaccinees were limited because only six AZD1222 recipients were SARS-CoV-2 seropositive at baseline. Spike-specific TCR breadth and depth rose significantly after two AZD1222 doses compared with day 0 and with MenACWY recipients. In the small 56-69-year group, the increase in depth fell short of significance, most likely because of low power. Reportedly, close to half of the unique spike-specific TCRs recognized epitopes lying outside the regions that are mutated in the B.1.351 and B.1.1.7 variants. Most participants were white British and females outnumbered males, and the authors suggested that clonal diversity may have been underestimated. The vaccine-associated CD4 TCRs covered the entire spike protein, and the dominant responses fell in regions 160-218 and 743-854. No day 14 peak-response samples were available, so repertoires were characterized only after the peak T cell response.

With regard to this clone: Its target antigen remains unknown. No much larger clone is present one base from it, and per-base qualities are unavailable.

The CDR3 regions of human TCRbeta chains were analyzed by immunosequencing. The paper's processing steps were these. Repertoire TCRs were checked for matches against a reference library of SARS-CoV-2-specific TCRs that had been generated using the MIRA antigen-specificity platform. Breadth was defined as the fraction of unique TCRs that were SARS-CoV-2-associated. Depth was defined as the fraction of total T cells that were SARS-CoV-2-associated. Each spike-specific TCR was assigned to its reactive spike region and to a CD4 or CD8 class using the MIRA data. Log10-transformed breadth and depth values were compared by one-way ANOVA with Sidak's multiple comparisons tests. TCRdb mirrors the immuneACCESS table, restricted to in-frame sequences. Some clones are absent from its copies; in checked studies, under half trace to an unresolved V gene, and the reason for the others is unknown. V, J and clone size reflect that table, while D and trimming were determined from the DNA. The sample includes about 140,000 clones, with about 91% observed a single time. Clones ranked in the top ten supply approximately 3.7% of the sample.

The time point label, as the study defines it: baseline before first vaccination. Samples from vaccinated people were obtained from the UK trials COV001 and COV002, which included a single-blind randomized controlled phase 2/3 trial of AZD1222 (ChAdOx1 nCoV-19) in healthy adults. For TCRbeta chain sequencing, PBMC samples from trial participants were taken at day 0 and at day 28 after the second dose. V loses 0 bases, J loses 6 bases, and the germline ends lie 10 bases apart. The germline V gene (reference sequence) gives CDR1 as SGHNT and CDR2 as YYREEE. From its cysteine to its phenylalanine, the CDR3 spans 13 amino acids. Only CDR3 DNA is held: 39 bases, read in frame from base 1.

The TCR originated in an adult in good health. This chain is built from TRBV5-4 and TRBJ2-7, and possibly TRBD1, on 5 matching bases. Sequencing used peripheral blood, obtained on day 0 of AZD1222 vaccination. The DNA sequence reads TGTGCCAGCAGCTTGGATTCAGGGCCCGAGCAGTACTTC. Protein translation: CASSLDSGPEQYF. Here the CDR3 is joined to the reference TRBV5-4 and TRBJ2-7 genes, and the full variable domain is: ETGVTQSPTHLIKTRGQQVTLRCSSQSGHNTVSWYQQALGQGPQFIFQYYREEENGRGNFPPRFSGLQFPNYSSELNVNALELDDSALYLCASSLDSGPEQYFGPGTRLTVT.